One and the same sample provided the 9 T cell receptor beta chains below, sequenced in a study of shared clonotypes between healthy human individuals. In the naive CD8 group, cells lacked CD45RO and were positively selected for CCR7, so terminally differentiated effector memory CD45RA+ cells were left out. Assay used: immunoSEQ multiplex PCR; TCRdb lists only in-frame clones, some missing. The profile shows roughly 2,000,000 clones, about 95% of them singletons. What was sequenced was naive CD8+ T cells sorted from blood. The receptors were gathered from a man aged 18 to 30 in good health.

In the case of this clone: Other DNA sequences of this sample code for an identical CDR3. The V and J genes are TRBV7-6 and TRBJ2-2; TRBD1 might be the D (5 bases). V was clipped by 4 bases and J by 6 bases, with 9 bases between them. The CDR3 spans 13 residues. Germline V gives CDR1 SGHVS, CDR2 FNYEAQ. The DNA of the CDR3 is TGTGCCAGCAGCTCTACAGGCTCCGGGGAGCTGTTTTTT. Residues: CASSSTGSGELFF.

The V gene is TRBV7-9, the J gene TRBJ2-7; D call uncertain. The CDR3 has 14 residues. Trimming removed 2 bases at V and 0 bases at J, with 8 bases between. Germline lookup yields CDR1 SEHNR and CDR2 FQNEAQ (reference sequence). The CDR3 here is CASSLSVSSYEQYF. The CDR3, as DNA: TGTGCCAGCAGCTTAAGCGTCTCCTCCTACGAGCAGTACTTC.

V usage is TRBV2 and J usage is TRBJ2-7, with D hard to call. CDR1 SNHLY and CDR2 FYNNEI come from the germline V gene. The V and J ends lost 4 bases and 4 bases respectively, with 14 bases between them. The CDR3 spans 14 residues. The CDR3 region is CASSVKRFPYEQYF. CDR3 coding DNA: TGTGCCAGCAGTGTAAAAAGGTTCCCTTACGAGCAGTACTTC. Combining the CDR3 with reference TRBV2 and TRBJ2-7 gives the whole variable domain EPEVTQTPSHQVTQMGQEVILRCVPISNHLYFYWYRQILGQKVEFLVSFYNNEISEKSEIFDDQFSVERPDGSNFTLKIRSTKLEDSAMYFCASSVKRFPYEQYFGPGTRLTVT.

This clone was found a few times. The chain couples TRBV7-9 to TRBJ1-1, with a tentative D call TRBD1 (5 bases). The CDR3 is 13 amino acids. V was trimmed by 8 bases and J by 0 bases, leaving 10 bases between them. Germline V CDR1 and CDR2: SEHNR, FQNEAQ (reference sequence). The CDR3 nucleotides are TGTGCCAGCTCCGGGGGGATGAACACTGAAGCTTTCTTT. Protein sequence: CASSGGMNTEAFF.

A remark on this clone: Other DNA sequences within the sample encode an identical CDR3. The V gene is TRBV7-9, the J gene TRBJ2-7; D gene unclear. The CDR3 has 13 residues. Trimming left V 5 bases short and J 2 bases short, with 10 bases between. Per the germline V gene, CDR1 is SEHNR and CDR2 is FQNEAQ (reference sequence). The CDR3 DNA is TGTGCCAGCAGCCCCCGGACGGCCTACGAGCAGTACTTC. Translated: CASSPRTAYEQYF.

This clone was seen once. V and J are TRBV9 and TRBJ1-5, with a possible D match to TRBD1 (5 bases). The CDR3 contains 15 residues. V lost 4 bases and J lost 2, with 13 bases in between. The V gene's germline CDR1 is SGDLS and CDR2 YYNGEE. Here the CDR3 reads CASSPGWGGNQPQHF. The CDR3 nucleotides read TGTGCCAGCAGCCCCGGCTGGGGGGGCAATCAGCCCCAGCATTTT.

Turning to this clone: The same CDR3 is also encoded by other DNA sequences in this sample. The rearrangement joins TRBV27 to TRBJ2-7, with D possibly called TRBD1 or TRBD2 (5 bases each). Germline V lookup: CDR1 MNHEY, CDR2 SMNVEV (reference sequence). The V gene lost 3 bases and the J gene lost 2 bases, with 8 bases spanning the gap. The CDR3 loop spans 13 amino acids. The CDR3 nucleotides are TGTGCCAGCAGTTTCCTGGGGGCCTACGAGCAGTACTTC. Its translation is CASSFLGAYEQYF.

The chain carries TRBV4-3 and TRBJ2-7; 7 nucleotides align to TRBD1. CDR3 length: 18 residues. Germline V gives CDR1 LGHNA, CDR2 YSLEER. V shed 0 bases, J shed 3 bases, and the junction held 14 bases outside the gene matches. For the CDR3, the DNA is TGCGCCAGCAGCCAAGAGGCCCATCCAGGGGGAAACCTCTACGAGCAGTACTTC. Translation: CASSQEAHPGGNLYEQYF.

V gene TRBV5-1 combines with J gene TRBJ2-3; 11 bases agree with TRBD1. CDR1 is SGHRS and CDR2 is YFSETQ in the germline V gene. V shed 4 bases, J shed 0 bases, and the junction held 7 bases outside the gene matches. This CDR3 spans 17 amino acids. CDR3 DNA sequence: TGCGCCAGCAGCACAGGACAGGGGGCGTCTAGCACAGATACGCAGTATTTT. Its translation is CASSTGQGASSTDTQYF.